This TCR beta chain stems from a study of blood T cell repertoires in COVID-19. Study-level background: T cells, B-cell-depleted T cells, or PBMCs supplied cDNA or gDNA.

Method: immunoSEQ multiplex PCR; TCRdb's copy keeps in-frame clones and lacks some. The table includes 250,000 to 350,000 clones, more than 85% detected once. Trimming shortened V by 3 bases and J by 7 bases, and 15 bases separated the two germline ends. The CDR3 covers 14 residues. Germline V gene lookup returns CDR1 MGHRA and CDR2 YSYEKL. Seattle-derived patients entered the study during active infection and were followed longitudinally. Material for sequencing was peripheral blood. The clonotype comes from a woman aged 30 to 39 with COVID-19, enrolled during active disease. The V call is TRBV4-1, the J call TRBJ1-2; D remains ambiguous. The CDR3 region is CASSQPFIRGGYTF. CDR3 bases: TGCGCCAGCAGCCAGCCTTTTATTCGGGGTGGCTACACCTTC.